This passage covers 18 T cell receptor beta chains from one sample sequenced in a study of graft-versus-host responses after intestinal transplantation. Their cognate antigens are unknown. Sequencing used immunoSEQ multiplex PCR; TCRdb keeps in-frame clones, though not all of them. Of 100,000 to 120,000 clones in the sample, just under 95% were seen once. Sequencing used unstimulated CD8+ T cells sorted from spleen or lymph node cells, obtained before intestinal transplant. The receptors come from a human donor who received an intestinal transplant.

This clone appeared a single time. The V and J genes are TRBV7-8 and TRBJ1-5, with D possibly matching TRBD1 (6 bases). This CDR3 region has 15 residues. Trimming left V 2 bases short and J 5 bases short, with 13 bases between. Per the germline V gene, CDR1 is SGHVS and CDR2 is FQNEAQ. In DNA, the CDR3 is TGTGCCAGCAGCTTAACACAGGGACTTCATCAGCCCCAGCATTTT. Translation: CASSLTQGLHQPQHF. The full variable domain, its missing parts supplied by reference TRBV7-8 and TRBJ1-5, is GAGVSQSPRYKVAKRGQDVALRCDPISGHVSLFWYQQALGQGPEFLTYFQNEAQLDKSGLPSDRFFAERPEGSVSTLKIQRTQQEDSAVYLCASSLTQGLHQPQHFGDGTRLSIL.

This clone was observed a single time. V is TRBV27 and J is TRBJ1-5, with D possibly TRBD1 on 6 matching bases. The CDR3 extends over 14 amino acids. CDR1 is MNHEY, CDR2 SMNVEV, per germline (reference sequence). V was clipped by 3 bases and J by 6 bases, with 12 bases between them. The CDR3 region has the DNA TGTGCCAGCAGTTTCAACAGGGCAAGTCAGCCCCAGCATTTT. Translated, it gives CASSFNRASQPQHF.

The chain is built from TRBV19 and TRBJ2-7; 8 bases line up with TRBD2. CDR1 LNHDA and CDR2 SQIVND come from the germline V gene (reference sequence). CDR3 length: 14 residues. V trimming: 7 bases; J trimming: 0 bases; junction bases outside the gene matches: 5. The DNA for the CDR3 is TGTGCCAGTACGGCGGCGGGGGGCTCCTACGAGCAGTACTTC. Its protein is CASTAAGGSYEQYF.

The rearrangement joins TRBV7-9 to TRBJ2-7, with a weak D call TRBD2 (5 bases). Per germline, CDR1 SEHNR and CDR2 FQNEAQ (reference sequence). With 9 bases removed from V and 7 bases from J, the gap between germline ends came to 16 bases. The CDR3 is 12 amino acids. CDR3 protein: CASSSGASEQYF. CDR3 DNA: TGTGCCAGTTCCAGCGGAGCAAGTGAGCAGTACTTC. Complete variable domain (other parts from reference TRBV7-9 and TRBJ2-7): DTGVSQNPRHKITKRGQNVTFRCDPISEHNRLYWYRQTLGQGPEFLTYFQNEAQLEKSRLLSDRFSAERPKGSFSTLEIQRTEQGDSAMYLCASSSGASEQYFGPGTRLTVT.

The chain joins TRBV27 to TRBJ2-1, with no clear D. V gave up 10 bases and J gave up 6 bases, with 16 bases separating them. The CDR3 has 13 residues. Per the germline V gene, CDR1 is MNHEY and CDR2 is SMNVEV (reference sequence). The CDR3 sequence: CATQLGFGNEQFF. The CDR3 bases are TGTGCCACCCAATTGGGTTTTGGCAATGAGCAGTTCTTC.

The CDR3 bases are TGTGCCAGCAGCCAAAGGGGAGGTACGCAGTATTTT. Amino acid sequence: CASSQRGGTQYF. The rearrangement uses TRBV13 and TRBJ2-3, with D possibly being TRBD2 (6 bases). CDR3 length equals 12 residues. V was pared by 5 bases and J by 8 bases, with 11 bases between. Germline-derived CDR1 and CDR2 are PRHDT and FYEKMQ (reference sequence). Based on the CDR3 plus reference TRBV13 and TRBJ2-3, the full variable domain is AAGVIQSPRHLIKEKRETATLKCYPIPRHDTVYWYQQGPGQDPQFLISFYEKMQSDKGSIPDRFSAQQFSDYHSELNMSSLELGDSALYFCASSQRGGTQYFGPGTRLTVL.

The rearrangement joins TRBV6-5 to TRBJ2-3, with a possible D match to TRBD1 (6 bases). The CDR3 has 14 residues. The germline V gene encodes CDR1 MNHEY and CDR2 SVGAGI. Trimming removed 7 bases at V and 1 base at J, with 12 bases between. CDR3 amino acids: CASTSQGRTDTQYF. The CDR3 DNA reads TGTGCCAGCACATCACAGGGCCGCACAGATACGCAGTATTTT.

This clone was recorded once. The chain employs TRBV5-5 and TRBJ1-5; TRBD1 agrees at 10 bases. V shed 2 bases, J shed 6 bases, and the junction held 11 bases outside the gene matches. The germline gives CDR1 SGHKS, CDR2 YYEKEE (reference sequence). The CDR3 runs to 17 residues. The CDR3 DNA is TGTGCCAGCAGCTTCGGACAGGGGGTTTGTAGCGGTCAGCCCCAGCATTTT. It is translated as CASSFGQGVCSGQPQHF.

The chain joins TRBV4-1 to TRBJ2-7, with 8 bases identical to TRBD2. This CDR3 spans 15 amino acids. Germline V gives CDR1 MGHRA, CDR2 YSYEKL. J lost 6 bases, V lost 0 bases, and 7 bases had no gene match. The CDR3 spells CASSQDPAGVGEQYF. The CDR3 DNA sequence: TGCGCCAGCAGCCAAGATCCAGCGGGAGTGGGCGAGCAGTACTTC.

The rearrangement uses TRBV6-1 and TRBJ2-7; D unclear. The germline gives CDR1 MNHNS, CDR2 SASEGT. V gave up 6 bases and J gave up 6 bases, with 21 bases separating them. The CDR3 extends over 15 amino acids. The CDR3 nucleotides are TGTGCCAGCAGAGACTTTGAGTTTAGCACCAGCGAGCAGTACTTC. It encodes CASRDFEFSTSEQYF.

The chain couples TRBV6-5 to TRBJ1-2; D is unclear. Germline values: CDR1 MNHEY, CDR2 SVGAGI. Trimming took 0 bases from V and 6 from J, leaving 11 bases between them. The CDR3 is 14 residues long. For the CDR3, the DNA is TGTGCCAGCAGTTACTCTACAACCCCAGATGGCTACACCTTC. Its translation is CASSYSTTPDGYTF.

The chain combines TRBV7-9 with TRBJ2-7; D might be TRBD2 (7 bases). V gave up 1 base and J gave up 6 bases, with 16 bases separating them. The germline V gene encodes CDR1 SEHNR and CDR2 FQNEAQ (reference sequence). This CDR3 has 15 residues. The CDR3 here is CASSLEDGGLAEQYF. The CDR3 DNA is TGTGCCAGCAGCTTAGAGGACGGGGGGCTAGCCGAGCAGTACTTC.

CDR3: CASSVQGRTEAFF. The CDR3 DNA follows: TGTGCCAGCAGCGTTCAGGGGAGGACTGAAGCTTTCTTT. The V gene is TRBV6-5, the J gene TRBJ1-1; D may be TRBD1 (6 bases). Trimming left V 6 bases short and J 5 bases short, with 13 bases between. The CDR3 runs to 13 residues. Germline V gives CDR1 MNHEY, CDR2 SVGAGI.

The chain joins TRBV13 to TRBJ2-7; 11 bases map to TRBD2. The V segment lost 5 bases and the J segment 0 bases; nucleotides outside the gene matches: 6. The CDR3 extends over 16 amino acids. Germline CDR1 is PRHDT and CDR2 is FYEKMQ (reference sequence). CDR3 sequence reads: CASSPRGTSGSYEQYF. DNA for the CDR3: TGTGCCAGCAGCCCGCGCGGGACTAGCGGCTCCTACGAGCAGTACTTC.

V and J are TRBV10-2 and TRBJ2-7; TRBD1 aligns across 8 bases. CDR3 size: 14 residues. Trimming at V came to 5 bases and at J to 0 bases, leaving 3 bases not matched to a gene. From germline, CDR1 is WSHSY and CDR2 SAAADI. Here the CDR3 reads CASSPDRDSYEQYF. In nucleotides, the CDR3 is TGCGCCAGCAGTCCGGACAGGGACTCCTACGAGCAGTACTTC.

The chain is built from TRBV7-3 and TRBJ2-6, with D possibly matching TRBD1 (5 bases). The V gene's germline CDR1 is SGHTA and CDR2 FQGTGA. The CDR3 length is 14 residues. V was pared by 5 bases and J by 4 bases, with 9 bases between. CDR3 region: CASSPRTGANVLTF. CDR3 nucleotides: TGTGCCAGCAGCCCCCGGACAGGGGCCAACGTCCTGACTTTC.

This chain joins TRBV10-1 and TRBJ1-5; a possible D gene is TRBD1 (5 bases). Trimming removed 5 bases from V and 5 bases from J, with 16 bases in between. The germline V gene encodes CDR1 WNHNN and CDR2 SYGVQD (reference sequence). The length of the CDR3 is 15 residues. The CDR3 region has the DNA TGCGCCAGCAGTTCAACACAGGAGCCCTATCAGCCCCAGCATTTT. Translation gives CASSSTQEPYQPQHF.

DNA of the CDR3: TGTGCCACCCTAAGCTGGGAATCCTACGAGCAGTACTTC. Protein sequence: CATLSWESYEQYF. The J gene is TRBJ2-7, the V gene TRBV6-1; D gene ambiguous. CDR1 and CDR2 from the germline V gene are MNHNS and SASEGT. The CDR3 length is 13 residues. The V end lost 10 bases, the J end lost 1 base, and 14 bases lay between the germline ends.